The clone carrying this T cell receptor beta chain was observed a handful of times. Antigen specificity is unknown. The data are from a study of vaccination effects on CD4 cells after COVID-19. About the study: Two recovered convalescent patients were sampled 16 days and one week pre-vaccination. Points from the study as a whole: Clones that were induced by infection or by vaccine showed marked contraction late after vaccination.

The CDR3 extends over 15 amino acids. The V end lost 3 bases, the J end lost 0 bases, and 9 bases lay between the germline ends. CDR1 is LGHDT, CDR2 YNNKEL, per germline (reference sequence). The ViraFEST assay expanded antigen-specific CD4+ T cells with viral peptide pools before sequencing. CD4+ T cells were isolated after less than 13 days of culture. Their SARS-CoV-2 infection, verified by PCR, occurred between March and December 2020. Both day 3 and day 7 saw half the medium replaced with IL-2 medium. Repertoires were generated with immunoSEQ multiplex PCR, while TCRdb's copy carries only in-frame clones and drops some. The sample carries fewer than 35,000 clones, under 85% recorded once.

This clonotype originated in a human donor who had a prior SARS-CoV-2 infection. This chain joins TRBV3-1 (or the pseudogene TRBV3-2) and TRBJ1-3; D gene unclear. The source material was CD4+ T cells from PBMCs cultured with a peptide pool, sampled before COVID-19 vaccination. The CDR3 loop reads CASSQDRLSGNTIYF. In DNA form, the CDR3 reads TGTGCCAGCAGCCAGGACCGGCTCTCTGGAAACACCATATATTTT.